A selection of T cell receptor beta chains follows, all from one sample in a study of monozygotic twins with inflammatory bowel disease. TCRdb reprocessed the 5' RACE reads, keeping one entry per CDR3 protein, no DNA. The sample holds about 440,000 distinct CDR3 sequences. The sequenced material came from blood. These receptors were taken from a human donor with ulcerative colitis or Crohn's disease, or a healthy co-twin of an affected twin (not recorded which). CDR3s include the opening cysteine and the closing phenylalanine or tryptophan.

J gene: TRBJ2-3; V gene: TRBV7-9; CDR3 protein: CASSPAGSRTDTQYF
J gene: TRBJ2-5; V gene: TRBV20-1; CDR3 protein: CSAKLAMQETQYF
J gene: TRBJ2-2; V gene: TRBV5-1; CDR3 protein: CASSLQDPGTGELFF
J gene: TRBJ2-2; V gene: TRBV5-5; CDR3 protein: CASSSRDAWDTGELFF
J gene: TRBJ2-6; V gene: TRBV4-1; CDR3 protein: CASSLVGTGGPGANVLTF
J gene: TRBJ1-4; V gene: TRBV19; CDR3 protein: CASSIWAGGEKLFF
J gene: TRBJ2-1; V gene: TRBV20-1; CDR3 protein: CSAGQPRNEQFF
J gene: TRBJ2-1; V gene: TRBV5-1; CDR3 protein: CASDGGAGYNEQFF
J gene: TRBJ1-6; V gene: TRBV6-1; CDR3 protein: CASSLDNSPLHF
J gene: TRBJ2-5; V gene: TRBV7-2; CDR3 protein: CASSPGQGSRETQYF
J gene: TRBJ2-2; V gene: TRBV6-4; CDR3 protein: CASAQTGKVGELFF
J gene: TRBJ2-7; V gene: TRBV6-1; CDR3 protein: CASSAPAEQYF